Below are 14 T cell receptor beta chains sequenced from a single sample in a study of cytomegalovirus exposure and HLA in healthy donors. A multiplex PCR was run with 60 Vbeta primers and 13 Jbeta primers. Only in-frame clones appear in the TCRdb table, and some are missing; sequencing was by immunoSEQ multiplex PCR. The table records around 160,000 clones, 65% to 85% of them present only once. Material: PBMCs. The receptors shown here come from a woman under 30 in good health and CMV-seronegative.

The V call is TRBV5-5, the J call TRBJ1-3, with D uncertain. The CDR3 extends over 14 amino acids. CDR1 and CDR2 from the germline V gene are SGHKS and YYEKEE (reference sequence). V lost 1 base and J 4 bases, leaving 9 bases between the germline ends. The CDR3 sequence: CASSLLLSGNTIYF. In DNA form, the CDR3 reads TGTGCCAGCAGCTTGTTACTGTCGGGAAACACCATATATTTT. Complete variable domain (other parts from reference TRBV5-5 and TRBJ1-3): DAGVTQSPTHLIKTRGQQVTLRCSPISGHKSVSWYQQVLGQGPQFIFQYYEKEERGRGNFPDRFSARQFPNYSSELNVNALLLGDSALYLCASSLLLSGNTIYFGEGSWLTVV.

There are a few counts of this clone. The CDR3 DNA sequence: TGCGCCAGCAGCTCAGGGACAGGACCGGGTAATACGCAGTATTTT. This sequence encodes CASSSGTGPGNTQYF. The chain uses TRBV5-1 and TRBJ2-3, with 8 bases matching TRBD1. V shed 3 bases and J 7 bases; nucleotides not matched to a gene: 10. The CDR3 loop spans 15 amino acids. Germline CDR1 reads SGHRS; CDR2 reads YFSETQ.

This clone was seen only a few times. J is TRBJ1-2 and V is TRBV9, with D tentatively TRBD1 (5 bases). The CDR3 has 15 residues. Germline lookup yields CDR1 SGDLS and CDR2 YYNGEE. Trimming stripped 3 bases from V and 7 bases from J, with 19 bases between. CDR3 loop: CASSEGRVGVGGYTF. The CDR3 nucleotides are TGTGCCAGCAGCGAGGGCAGGGTTGGAGTTGGTGGCTACACCTTC.

The chain has TRBV6-6 and TRBJ1-3; TRBD1 is a possible D gene (5 bases). V dropped 5 bases and J dropped 1 base, with 9 bases sitting between them. The CDR3 runs 14 residues. Germline lookup yields CDR1 MNHNY and CDR2 SVGAGI (reference sequence). The CDR3: CASSGGGSGNTIYF. CDR3 bases: TGTGCCAGCAGTGGGGGGGGTTCTGGAAACACCATATATTTT.

The chain joins TRBV5-4 to TRBJ2-1; tentative D call: TRBD2 (6 bases). From germline, CDR1 is SGHNT and CDR2 YYREEE (reference sequence). This CDR3 contains 14 residues. Trimming took off 6 bases at V and 7 bases at J, with 17 bases between the two ends. In DNA form, the CDR3 reads TGTGCCAGCACCCGGAGGGGAGGAAGTAATGAGCAGTTCTTC. Amino acids: CASTRRGGSNEQFF.

The V gene is TRBV7-2, the J gene TRBJ2-5, with D unresolved. The germline V and J ends were trimmed by 4 bases and 5 bases, with 14 bases remaining between them. The germline V gene encodes CDR1 SGHTA and CDR2 FQGNSA. The CDR3 runs 14 residues. The CDR3 here is CASSYSLTRETQYF. The CDR3 nucleotides are TGTGCCAGCAGCTACTCCCTTACCCGGGAGACCCAGTACTTC.

The chain links TRBV19 to TRBJ1-3; 7 bases are shared with TRBD1. Germline values: CDR1 LNHDA, CDR2 SQIVND (reference sequence). The CDR3 is 15 residues long. V trimming: 5 bases; J trimming: 3 bases; junction bases outside the gene matches: 7. CDR3 nucleotide sequence: TGTGCCAGTAGTGTGACAGGGATCGGTGGAAACACCATATATTTT. Protein: CASSVTGIGGNTIYF.

The chain is built from TRBV28 and TRBJ2-5; possible D gene TRBD2, 5 bases. The J call could be wrong; TRBJ2-7 is a better fit for the DNA end. CDR1 and CDR2 from the germline V gene are MDHEN and SYDVKM. The CDR3 runs 15 residues. CDR3: CASSLAGGRSYEQYF. CDR3 sequence (DNA): TGTGCCAGCAGTTTGGCAGGAGGCCGCTCCTACGAGCAGTACTTC.

J is TRBJ2-7 and V is TRBV11-2; D unresolved. This CDR3 is 12 amino acids long. Germline V gene sequence: CDR1 SGHAT, CDR2 FQNNGV. V gave up 1 base and J gave up 6 bases, with 7 bases separating them. The CDR3 coding sequence is TGTGCCAGCAGCTTAGGAACGGGCGAGCAGTACTTC. This gives the protein CASSLGTGEQYF.

V gene TRBV5-1 combines with J gene TRBJ1-1; TRBD1 might be the D (5 bases). V lost 4 bases and J 1 base, leaving 8 bases between the germline ends. In germline, CDR1 is SGHRS, CDR2 YFSETQ. The CDR3 spans 13 residues. The CDR3, as DNA: TGCGCCAGCAGCCCAACAGGGAACACTGAAGCTTTCTTT. Translated: CASSPTGNTEAFF.

This clone turned up a few times. The J gene is TRBJ2-3, the V gene TRBV16; a possible D gene is TRBD2 (7 bases). CDR3 length: 17 residues. CDR1 and CDR2 from the germline V gene are KGHSY and FQNENV. V lost 1 base to trimming and J lost 2 bases, with 16 bases between them. The CDR3 region is CASSQLSAGAHTDTQYF. DNA of the CDR3: TGTGCCAGCAGCCAATTGTCTGCGGGGGCTCACACAGATACGCAGTATTTT. The full variable domain, rest sourced from reference TRBV16 and TRBJ2-3, is GEEVAQTPKHLVRGEGQKAKLYCAPIKGHSYVFWYQQVLKNEFKFLISFQNENVFDETGMPKERFSAKCLPNSPCSLEIQATKLEDSAVYFCASSQLSAGAHTDTQYFGPGTRLTVL.

This clone has more than one count but fewer than ten. The gene calls are TRBV5-1 and TRBJ1-6; perhaps TRBD1 as D (5 bases). Looked up from germline, CDR1 is SGHRS and CDR2 is YFSETQ. V was clipped by 4 bases and J by 5 bases, with 13 bases between them. This CDR3 comprises 15 residues. This CDR3 reads CASSRLGQHNSPLHF. DNA of the CDR3: TGCGCCAGCAGCCGTTTGGGGCAACATAATTCACCCCTCCACTTT.

This clone was picked up a small number of times. V usage is TRBV6-5 and J usage is TRBJ1-2; the D gene is possibly TRBD1 (5 bases). V lost 2 bases and J lost 8, with 18 bases in between. There are 15 residues in the CDR3. The germline gives CDR1 MNHEY, CDR2 SVGAGI. The CDR3 DNA is TGTGCCAGCAGTTACCAACCGGGGGGAGGGTACGGCTACACCTTC. Translation gives CASSYQPGGGYGYTF.

The V gene is TRBV27, the J gene TRBJ1-1; 8 nucleotides line up with TRBD1. J was trimmed by 0 bases and V by 2 bases; bases with no gene match: 2. This CDR3 has 15 amino acids. The germline V gene has CDR1 MNHEY and CDR2 SMNVEV (reference sequence). The CDR3 is CASSLQGAVNTEAFF. The DNA for the CDR3 is TGTGCCAGCAGTTTACAGGGGGCGGTGAACACTGAAGCTTTCTTT.